The rows below give T cell receptor beta chains drawn from one sample of a study of T cells in Graves' hyperthyroidism and ophthalmopathy. TCRdb ran MiXCR on the multiplex PCR reads and lists one entry per CDR3 protein. The table has over 300,000 distinct CDR3 sequences, approximately 15% seen once. The sequencing input was blood. These receptors were collected from a woman aged 55-69 years with Graves' hyperthyroidism. CDR3s leave out the opening cysteine and the closing phenylalanine or tryptophan.

length	V	J	CDR3
9	TRBV28	TRBJ1-3	ASISENTIY
15	TRBV27	TRBJ1-2	ASSRGTGGIFNYGYT
14	TRBV10-3	TRBJ2-1	AISDSGLATYNEQF
11	TRBV5-1	TRBJ1-1	ASRWDLNTEAF
11	TRBV6-1	TRBJ2-7	ASSNSGSYEQY
11	TRBV12-5	TRBJ2-7	ASRIGTPYEQY
12	TRBV19	TRBJ2-1	ASRKQGAGNEQF
15	TRBV30	TRBJ2-2	AWRDSYRGWNTGELF
13	TRBV11-3	TRBJ2-6	ASSSPRISANVLT
16	TRBV20-1	TRBJ2-3	SAREGRERSSGTDTQY
13	TRBV5-5	TRBJ2-1	ASSPRLAGAGEQF
14	TRBV11-3	TRBJ2-2	ASSPRTSGSVGELF
15	TRBV12-3/TRBV12-4	TRBJ2-1	ASSRLGLAGGPNEQF
11	TRBV5-5	TRBJ2-7	ASSMDLVLEQY
12	TRBV19	TRBJ1-2	ASRAVGGSYGYT
13	TRBV27	TRBJ1-2	ASSFGTGGEVGYT
12	TRBV6-1	TRBJ2-1	ASSENSSYNEQF
13	TRBV3-1	TRBJ1-3	ASSQTGIPGNTIY
12	TRBV24-1	TRBJ1-2	ATSTPGDSYGYT
12	TRBV19	TRBJ2-5	ASSIMDKQETQY
13	TRBV28	TRBJ1-5	ASRTGGGGNQPQH
12	TRBV2	TRBJ1-1	ASSDRGARTEAF
12	TRBV19	TRBJ1-5	ASSIAAGNQPQH
13	TRBV11-3	TRBJ2-2	ASSPGQGDTGELF
13	TRBV9	TRBJ1-5	ASSVAGDGSQPQH
11	TRBV12-3/TRBV12-4	TRBJ1-1	ASSFRGWFEAF
14	TRBV7-2	TRBJ2-7	ASSLLIGSTNYEQY
13	TRBV19	TRBJ1-1	ASSIIEGGNTEAF
12	TRBV5-1	TRBJ2-3	ASSTGQGRDTQY
14	TRBV6-1	TRBJ2-1	ASRDTTSGRGDEQF
9	TRBV11-3	TRBJ2-3	ASSRLDTQY
13	TRBV10-3	TRBJ2-5	AIRATSGRQETQY
11	TRBV5-4	TRBJ2-5	ASSGLATETQY
18	TRBV11-2	TRBJ2-1	ASSSQRASGPMGFYNEQF
12	TRBV27	TRBJ2-2	ASSFGQGFGELF
12	TRBV11-2	TRBJ2-1	ATSDAGGVHEQF
11	TRBV4-1	TRBJ1-2	ASSQVGSRGYT
13	TRBV7-9	TRBJ2-1	ASSIAGLMSHEQF
13	TRBV18	TRBJ1-1	ASSPPLTTATEAF
12	TRBV12-3/TRBV12-4	TRBJ1-3	ASSRQPSGNTIY